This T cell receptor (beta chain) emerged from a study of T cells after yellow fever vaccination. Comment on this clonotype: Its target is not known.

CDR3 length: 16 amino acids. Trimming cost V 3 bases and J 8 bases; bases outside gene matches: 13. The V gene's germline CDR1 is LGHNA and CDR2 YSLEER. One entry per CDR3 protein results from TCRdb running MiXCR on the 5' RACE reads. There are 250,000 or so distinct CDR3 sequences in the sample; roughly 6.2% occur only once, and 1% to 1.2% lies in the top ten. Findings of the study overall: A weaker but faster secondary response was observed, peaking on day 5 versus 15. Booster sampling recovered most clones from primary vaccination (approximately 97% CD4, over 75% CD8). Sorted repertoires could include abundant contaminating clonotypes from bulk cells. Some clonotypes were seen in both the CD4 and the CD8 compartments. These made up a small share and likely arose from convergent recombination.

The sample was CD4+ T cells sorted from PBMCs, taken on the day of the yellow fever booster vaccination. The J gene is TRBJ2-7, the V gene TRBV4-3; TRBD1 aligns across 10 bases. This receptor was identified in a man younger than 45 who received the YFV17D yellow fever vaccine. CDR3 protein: CASSHSLGTGVQKQYF. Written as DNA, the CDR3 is TGCGCCAGCAGCCACTCCCTGGGGACAGGGGTTCAAAAGCAGTACTTC.